This T cell receptor beta chain was captured in a study of cytomegalovirus exposure and HLA in healthy donors. Across the study: Across about 400 genotyped donors, approximately 81% landed in the Caucasian-associated ancestry cluster.

Whole-study results and caveats: A reported reduction in N-insertions relative to the roughly 640-donor mean was seen in an Asian-associated ancestry cluster in a later analysis.

In the PCR, 60 Vbeta and 13 Jbeta primers were used. Some clones are missing from TCRdb's copy, which holds only in-frame ones; the method was immunoSEQ multiplex PCR. The data show over 150,000 clones, around 75% seen once. Worth noting for this clone: Its antigen is undetermined.

Trimming took 4 bases from V and 4 from J, leaving 8 bases between them. CDR1 and CDR2 from the germline V gene are MNHNY and SVGAGI (reference sequence). The length of the CDR3 is 12 residues. The receptor was derived from a male donor in good health and CMV-seronegative. This sequence joins TRBV6-6 and TRBJ2-7; no clear D. The sequenced material came from PBMCs. In DNA, the CDR3 is TGTGCCAGCAGTTCCCCTCGTTACGAGCAGTACTTC. Its translation is CASSSPRYEQYF.